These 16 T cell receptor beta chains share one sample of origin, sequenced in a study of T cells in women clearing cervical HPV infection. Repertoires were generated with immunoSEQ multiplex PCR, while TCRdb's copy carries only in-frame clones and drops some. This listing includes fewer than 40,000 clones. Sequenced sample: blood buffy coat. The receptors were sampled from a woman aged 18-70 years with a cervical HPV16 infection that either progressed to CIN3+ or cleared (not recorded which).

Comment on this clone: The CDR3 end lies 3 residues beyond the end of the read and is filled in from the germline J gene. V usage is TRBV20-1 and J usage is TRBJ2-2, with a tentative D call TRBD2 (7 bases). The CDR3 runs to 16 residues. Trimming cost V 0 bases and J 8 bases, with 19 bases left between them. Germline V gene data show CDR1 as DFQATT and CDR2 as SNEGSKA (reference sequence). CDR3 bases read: TGCAGTGCTAGAGATCGGAGGACAGCGGGGAAGGGGGAG. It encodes CSARDRRTAGKGE. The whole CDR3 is CSARDRRTAGKGELFF.

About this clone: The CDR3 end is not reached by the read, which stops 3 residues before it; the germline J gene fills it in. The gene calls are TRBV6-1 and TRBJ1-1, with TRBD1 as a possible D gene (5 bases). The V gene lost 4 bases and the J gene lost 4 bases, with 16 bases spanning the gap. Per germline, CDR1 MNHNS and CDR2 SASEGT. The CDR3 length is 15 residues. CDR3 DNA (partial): TGTGCCAGCAGTGGGGGGACTGCTGGCGTCACTGAA. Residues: CASSGGTAGVTE. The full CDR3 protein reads CASSGGTAGVTEAFF.

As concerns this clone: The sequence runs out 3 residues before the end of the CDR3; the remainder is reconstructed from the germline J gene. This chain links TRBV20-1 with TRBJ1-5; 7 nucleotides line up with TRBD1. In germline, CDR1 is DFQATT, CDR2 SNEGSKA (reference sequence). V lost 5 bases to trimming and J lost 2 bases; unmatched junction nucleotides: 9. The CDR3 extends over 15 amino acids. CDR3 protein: CSALRGSSGNQPQHF. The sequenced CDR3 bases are TGCAGTGCTCTCAGGGGGTCGTCGGGCAATCAGCCC.

CDR3 DNA (partial): TGTGCCAGCAGCGCGGGACAGGGGGTTTCACCC. This sequence encodes CASSAGQGVSP. The full CDR3 sequence reads CASSAGQGVSPLHF. The rearrangement joins TRBV5-5 to TRBJ1-6, with 11 bases lining up with TRBD1. The read gets to within 3 residues of the CDR3 end, and the germline J gene fills in the rest. CDR3 length: 14 amino acids. The V and J ends lost 4 bases and 9 bases, in that order; junction bases with no gene match: 3. Germline CDR1 is SGHKS and CDR2 is YYEKEE (reference sequence).

CDR3 DNA, as far as it was read: TGTGCCAGTAGTATAGATGGGACAGCTAACTATGGC. Translated, it gives CASSIDGTANYG. The full CDR3 sequence reads CASSIDGTANYGYTF. The chain combines TRBV19 with TRBJ1-2; 7 positions agree with TRBD1. The read ends 3 residues shy of where the CDR3 ends; the end is completed using the germline J gene. Germline V CDR1 and CDR2: LNHDA, SQIVND (reference sequence). The CDR3 length is 15 residues. V gave up 0 bases and J gave up 0 bases; unmatched junction bases: 1. Drawing the rest from reference TRBV19 and TRBJ1-2, the complete variable domain is DGGITQSPKYLFRKEGQNVTLSCEQNLNHDAMYWYRQDPGQGLRLIYYSQIVNDFQKGDIAEGYSVSREKKESFPLTVTSAQKNPTAFYLCASSIDGTANYGYTFGSGTRLTVV.

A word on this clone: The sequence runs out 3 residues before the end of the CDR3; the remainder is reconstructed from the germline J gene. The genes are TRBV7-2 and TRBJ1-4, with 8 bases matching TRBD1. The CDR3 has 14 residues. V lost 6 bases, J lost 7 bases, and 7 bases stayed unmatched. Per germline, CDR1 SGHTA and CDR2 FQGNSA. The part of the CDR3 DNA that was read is TGTGCCAGCAGTTCAGGACAGGGCCTTGAAAAA. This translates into CASSSGQGLEK. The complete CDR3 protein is CASSSGQGLEKLFF.

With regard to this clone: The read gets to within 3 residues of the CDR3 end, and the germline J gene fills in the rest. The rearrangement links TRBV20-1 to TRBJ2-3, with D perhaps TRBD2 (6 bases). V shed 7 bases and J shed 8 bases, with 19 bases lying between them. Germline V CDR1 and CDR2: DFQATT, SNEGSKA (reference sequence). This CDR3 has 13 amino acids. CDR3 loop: CSVRRGVKSTQYF. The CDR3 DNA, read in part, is TGCAGTGTAAGGCGGGGAGTTAAGAGTACG.

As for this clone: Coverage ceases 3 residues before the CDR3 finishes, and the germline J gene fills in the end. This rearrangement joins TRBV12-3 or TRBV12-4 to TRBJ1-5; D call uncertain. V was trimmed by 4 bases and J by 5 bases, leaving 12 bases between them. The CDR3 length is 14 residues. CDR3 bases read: TGTGCCAGCAGTTCCCACGGGTCCGATCAGCCC. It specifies CASSSHGSDQP. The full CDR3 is CASSSHGSDQPQHF.

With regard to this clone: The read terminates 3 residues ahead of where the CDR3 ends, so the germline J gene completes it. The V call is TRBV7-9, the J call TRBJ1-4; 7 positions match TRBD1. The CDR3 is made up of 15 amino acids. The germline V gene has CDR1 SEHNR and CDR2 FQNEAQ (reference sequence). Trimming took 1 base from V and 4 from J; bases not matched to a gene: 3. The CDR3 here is CASSLDQGDNEKLFF. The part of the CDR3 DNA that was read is TGTGCCAGCAGCTTAGACCAGGGGGATAATGAAAAA.

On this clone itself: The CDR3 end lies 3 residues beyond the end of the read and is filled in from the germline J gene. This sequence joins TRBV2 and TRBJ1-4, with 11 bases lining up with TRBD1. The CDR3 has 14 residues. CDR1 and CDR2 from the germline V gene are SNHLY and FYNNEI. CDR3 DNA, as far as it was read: TGTGCCAGCGATCCGGGACAGGGGGTTTCACCA. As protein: CASDPGQGVSP. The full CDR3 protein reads CASDPGQGVSPLFF.

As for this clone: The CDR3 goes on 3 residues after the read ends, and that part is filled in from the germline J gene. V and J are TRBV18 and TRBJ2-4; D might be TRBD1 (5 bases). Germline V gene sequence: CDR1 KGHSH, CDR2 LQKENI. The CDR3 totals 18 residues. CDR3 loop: CASSLEIGTTGPNYGQYF. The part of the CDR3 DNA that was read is TGTGCCAGCTCCTTGGAGATCGGAACAACAGGCCCTAACTATGGT.

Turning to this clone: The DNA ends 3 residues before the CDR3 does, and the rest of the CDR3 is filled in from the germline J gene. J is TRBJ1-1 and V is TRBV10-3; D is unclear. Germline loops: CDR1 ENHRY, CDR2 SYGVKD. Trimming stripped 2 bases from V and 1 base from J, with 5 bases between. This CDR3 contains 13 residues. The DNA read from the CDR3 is TGTGCCATCAGTGAGAAGGGGAACACTGAA. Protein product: CAISEKGNTE. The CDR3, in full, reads CAISEKGNTEAFF.

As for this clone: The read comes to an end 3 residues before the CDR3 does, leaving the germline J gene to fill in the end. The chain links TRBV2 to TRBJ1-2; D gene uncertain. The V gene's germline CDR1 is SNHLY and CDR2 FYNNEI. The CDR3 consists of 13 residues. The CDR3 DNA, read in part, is TGTGCCAGCAGAGGGCTAAAACACAATGAC. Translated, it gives CASRGLKHND. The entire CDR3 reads CASRGLKHNDYTF.

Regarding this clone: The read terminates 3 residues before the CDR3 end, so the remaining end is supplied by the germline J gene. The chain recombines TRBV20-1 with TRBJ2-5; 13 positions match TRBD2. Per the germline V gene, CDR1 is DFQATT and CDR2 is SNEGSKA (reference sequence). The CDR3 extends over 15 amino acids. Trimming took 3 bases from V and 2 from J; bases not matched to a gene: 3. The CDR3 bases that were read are TGCAGTGCTAGGTCACTAGCGGGGGGGCAAGAGACC. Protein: CSARSLAGGQET. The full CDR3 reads CSARSLAGGQETQYF.

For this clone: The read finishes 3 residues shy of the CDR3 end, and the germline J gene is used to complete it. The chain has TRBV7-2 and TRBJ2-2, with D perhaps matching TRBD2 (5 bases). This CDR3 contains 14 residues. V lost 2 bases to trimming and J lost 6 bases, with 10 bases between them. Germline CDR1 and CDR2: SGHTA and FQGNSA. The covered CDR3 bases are TGTGCCAGCAGCTTACTCGGGGAACCCGGGGAG. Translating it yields CASSLLGEPGE. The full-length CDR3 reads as CASSLLGEPGELFF.

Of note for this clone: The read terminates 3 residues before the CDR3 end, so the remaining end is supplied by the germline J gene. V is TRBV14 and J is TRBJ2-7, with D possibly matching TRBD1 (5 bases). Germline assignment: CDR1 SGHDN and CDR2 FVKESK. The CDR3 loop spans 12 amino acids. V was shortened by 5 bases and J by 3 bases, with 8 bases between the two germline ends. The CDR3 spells CASSRGSYEQYF. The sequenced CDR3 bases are TGTGCCAGCAGCAGGGGTAGCTACGAG.